The clone carrying this T cell receptor (beta chain) was observed a single time. Its antigen is unknown. PCR involved 60 Vbeta and 13 Jbeta primers. Assay: immunoSEQ multiplex PCR; the TCRdb copy retains only in-frame clones and omits some. The sample holds roughly 140,000 clones, about 72% seen once. This sample is part of a study of cytomegalovirus exposure and HLA in healthy donors. Germline V gives CDR1 MNHNS, CDR2 SASEGT. The CDR3 is 18 amino acids. Trimming took off 0 bases at V and 5 bases at J, with 22 bases between the two ends. Study-wide results and limits: The authors enumerated 164 TCR beta chains as linked to cytomegalovirus.

The sample was PBMCs. The TCR originated in a man aged 55-75 years in good health and CMV-seronegative. The rearrangement links TRBV6-1 to TRBJ1-2; D perhaps matches TRBD1 (5 bases). In nucleotides, the CDR3 is TGTGCCAGCAGTGAAGCGCTTCGTCAGGGCGCCGCGGGGTATGGCTACACCTTC. Its protein product is CASSEALRQGAAGYGYTF.